The entry that follows covers one TCR beta chain sequence. The specificity of this receptor is unknown. Within one base of it there is no much larger clone, and no base qualities were kept. This record comes from a study of shared clonotypes between healthy human individuals (dated by TCRdb to about 2020). Study-level background: A few men and two women, aged 18 to 49 years, made up the cohort. For each donor, three plates each were used for CD4 naive and CD4 memory, two plates were used for CD8 naive, and one plate was used for CD8 memory. The study deeply sequenced blood TCR repertoires of about five healthy adults to estimate repertoire size and the extent of clonotype sharing between individuals. To increase sequencing depth and limit assay-specific biases, TCR repertoire library preparation and sequencing were carried out by different laboratories using diverse techniques. Each donor's leukapheresis produced roughly between roughly 0.9 and 8.9 billion PBMCs.

Trimming takes 5 bases off V and 4 bases off J; junction bases not matched to a gene: 7. Taken from cysteine to phenylalanine, the CDR3 has 15 residues. Only the CDR3 portion is preserved as DNA: 45 bases, with reading frame beginning at the first base. Reading the germline V gene gives CDR1 MNHEY and CDR2 SVGAGI. Findings and caveats that apply to the study as a whole: Higher generation probabilities were observed for clonotypes shared by all four sorted-subset donors than for non-shared clonotypes. Incomplete sequencing was indicated by rarefaction of sorted-subset datasets, despite the large sequencing depth. Sampling was restricted to blood, and TCR repertoires in tissues likely differ from the TCR repertoires found in blood. Estimated clonotype richness was generally larger for naive than for memory subsets. Sharing across a few donors was observed for roughly 5.4% of naive CD4, around 3.5% of naive CD8, roughly 2.4% of memory CD4, and around 0.42% of memory CD8 clonotypes. Because the study included only a small number of donors, the genetic and exposure-history diversity represented was limited. Pairwise subsampling led to the expectation that sequencing depth would affect the degree of clonotype sharing among donors.

Using the deep immunoSEQ assay, TCR CDR3 regions were amplified from genomic DNA by multiplex PCR. For each cell subset, the extracted genomic DNA was distributed evenly across all wells of several immunoSEQ 96-well plates, and each plate served as one replicate. For sorted subsets, 150 to 200 ng genomic DNA, equal to tens of thousands of T cell genomes, was loaded into each replicate PCR. Purified libraries were measured with a Qubit 3.0 fluorometer, size-checked on a Bioanalyzer 2100, and measured again with the KAPA Library Quantification kit. Each immunoSEQ 96-well plate was sequenced on its own single-read 150-cycle Illumina NextSeq 550 flow cell. In the paper's pipeline: Because the immunoSEQ output held only junctional sequences and lacked quality scores, the filtering could not match the filtering applied to full-length reads. To assign V/J genes and CDR3, sequences were annotated against IMGT germline references using PyIR, a Python wrapper for IgBLAST v1.9. Reads were removed for weak V/J assignments (E-value above 1e-6), missing CDR3, stop codons, out-of-frame junctions, or ambiguous translated residues. V3J clonotypes were defined by identical inferred V gene, J gene, and CDR3 amino acid sequence. The percentage overlap between two repertoires was calculated by dividing the number of shared unique clonotypes by the size of the smaller repertoire. RTK rarefaction, the Chao1 estimator, and Recon v2.1 estimates of unobserved clonotypes were used to assess repertoire richness. OLGA was used to compute generation probabilities for all TCRbeta clonotypes that the gDNA method yielded from four donors. TCRdb obtained this table from immuneACCESS and retained in-frame rearrangements with V and J assigned. These tables miss some clones; where compared with another copy, unresolved V genes account for less than half of the shortfall, and the remainder is unexplained. The DNA was the basis for D and trimming; V, J and clone size are from that table. Within this sample are some 320,000 clones, with around 90% of them counted one time only. Clones ranked in the top ten supply about a sixth of the sample.

The donors were healthy, HIV-negative adults with no recently reported acute infections or vaccinations. Every donor was a Caucasian adult living in Nashville, Tennessee, USA. The CD8 memory samples were a combination of magnetically selected CD45RO+ cells and CCR7-negative CD45RA+ effector memory (TemRA) cells. After blood collection by leukapheresis, PBMCs were isolated using Ficoll-Histopaque density gradient centrifugation and then cryopreserved in the vapor phase of liquid nitrogen. Analytical flow cytometry was used to check the purity and quantity of each magnetically sorted T cell population. Genomic DNA was isolated from every sorted fraction and measured by UV absorbance on a Nanodrop 2000c.

Input material: memory CD8+ T cells sorted from blood. Explained via the paper, the cell subset or site label denotes: CD45RO+ cells pooled with CCR7-negative TemRA cells. The TCR sequence derives from a man younger than 30 in good health. The chain joins TRBV6-5 to TRBJ2-3, with TRBD2 identical over 9 junction bases. The DNA is TGTGCCAGCAGTACAAGGACTAGCGACGCAGATACGCAGTATTTT. Its protein reads: CASSTRTSDADTQYF.